These T cell receptor beta chains were read from a single sample in a study of T cell responses to AZD1222 COVID-19 vaccine. The protocol was immunoSEQ multiplex PCR, while the TCRdb copy is restricted to in-frame clones and leaves out a portion. Among roughly 140,000 clones listed, roughly 90% were seen once. Sample: peripheral blood, taken on day 0 of AZD1222 vaccination. Source of these receptors: an adult in good health. CDR3s include the opening cysteine and the closing phenylalanine or tryptophan. The D gene is left open where the match is weak. Size is omitted from some rows. Given values are once, few, many or a class for expanded clones.

j_call v_call clone_size d_call cdr3_nt cdr3_aa
TRBJ1-3 TRBV30 NA NA TGTGCCTGGAGTGTTCCCCCCTGGGGGCTCTCTGGAAACACCATATATTTT CAWSVPPWGLSGNTIYF
TRBJ2-1 TRBV2 NA TRBD2 TGTGCCGGGAGGACTAGCGGACGGTACAATGAGCAGTTCTTC CAGRTSGRYNEQFF
TRBJ1-1 TRBV9 NA NA TGTGCCAGCAGCGTTTTGGGGGTAGGGAGCACTGAAGCTTTCTTT CASSVLGVGSTEAFF
TRBJ1-5 TRBV28 NA NA TGTGCCAGCAGGACCCGGGTCGATAGCAATCAGCCCCAGCATTTT CASRTRVDSNQPQHF
TRBJ1-1 TRBV7-6 NA NA TGTGCCAGCAGCCCCCAGACAGGCTACTCGAACACTGAAGCTTTCTTT CASSPQTGYSNTEAFF
TRBJ2-1 TRBV5-1 few NA TGCGCCAGCAGCTTGCTAGCAACCTCCGTCGATGAGCAGTTCTTC CASSLLATSVDEQFF
TRBJ1-2 TRBV29-1 NA NA TGCAGCGCCTTGTATTGGCAGGGCATCTATGGCTACACCTTC CSALYWQGIYGYTF
TRBJ1-5 TRBV11-3 NA NA TGTGCCAGCAGCTTATTGGGGAATCAGCCCCAGCATTTT CASSLLGNQPQHF
TRBJ2-3 TRBV18 NA TRBD2 TGTGCCAGCTCACCCCAGCGGGGGCCCAGCACAGATACGCAGTATTTT CASSPQRGPSTDTQYF
TRBJ2-3 TRBV6-4 few NA TGTGCCAGCAGTGAGCAGGGTGTGACAGATACGCAGTATTTT CASSEQGVTDTQYF
TRBJ1-2 TRBV28 NA NA TGTGCCAGCAGTTTACGGACAGTTAACTATGGCTACACCTTC CASSLRTVNYGYTF
TRBJ2-2 TRBV5-5 NA NA TGTGCCAGCAGCCTTACACCTCCGGGGGAAGGGTCCGGGGAGCTGTTTTTT CASSLTPPGEGSGELFF
TRBJ2-1 TRBV6-5 NA NA TGTGCCAGCAGCCAGGGGCGGAGGAATGAGCAGTTCTTC CASSQGRRNEQFF
TRBJ1-1 TRBV2 once NA TGTGCCAGCAGGACCGGGGAGAACACTGAAGCTTTCTTT CASRTGENTEAFF
TRBJ1-5 TRBV23-1 NA NA TGCGCCAGCAGTCATTCGGCCGTCCGTTCAGGTCAGCCCCAGCATTTT CASSHSAVRSGQPQHF
TRBJ2-2 TRBV19 NA NA TGTGCCAGTAGTATTGGGGTCCACCCGGGGGAGCTGTTTTTT CASSIGVHPGELFF
TRBJ1-5 TRBV2 NA NA TGTGCCAGCAGTGCCCGGCCCAGAATAAATCAGCCCCAGCATTTT CASSARPRINQPQHF
TRBJ1-1 TRBV7-9 NA NA TGTGCCAGCAGCATAAATGAACCTGGGGCTTTCTTT CASSINEPGAFF
TRBJ2-5 TRBV5-1 NA NA TGCGCCAGCAGCTTGGCCGATACGACTGGGACCCAGTACTTC CASSLADTTGTQYF
TRBJ1-2 TRBV6-5 NA NA TGTGCCAGCAGTTACCGGGGGGCCCAAACTAACTATGGCTACACCTTC CASSYRGAQTNYGYTF
TRBJ2-1 TRBV12-3/TRBV12-4 NA TRBD1 TGTGCCAGCAAATTGGGACAGCACAATGAGCAGTTCTTC CASKLGQHNEQFF
TRBJ2-4 TRBV20-1 NA TRBD2 TGCAGTGCTAGTCGCCCCGGGAGGAGTGCCAAAAACATTCAGTACTTC CSASRPGRSAKNIQYF
TRBJ1-2 TRBV5-8 NA NA TGTGCCAGCAGCTTGCAGCTTTGGGGCTACACCTTC CASSLQLWGYTF
TRBJ1-2 TRBV5-1 NA TRBD1 TGCGCCAGCAGCGTCCGGGACAGCTATGGCTACACCTTC CASSVRDSYGYTF
TRBJ2-1 TRBV5-4 NA TRBD2 TGTGCCAGCAGCTTGGCGAGCGGGGGGGCTTCCTACAATGAGCAGTTCTTC CASSLASGGASYNEQFF
TRBJ2-5 TRBV7-2 few TRBD2 TGTGCCAGCGGGGGGGACTCCCAAGAGACCCAGTACTTC CASGGDSQETQYF
TRBJ2-4 TRBV11-2 NA TRBD1 TGTGCCAGCAGCTTAGACGGGGACAGGGAAATGAACCTAGCCAAAAACATTCAGTACTTC CASSLDGDREMNLAKNIQYF
TRBJ1-2 TRBV5-6 once TRBD1 TGTGCCAGCAGCCGAGGACAGGGATTTGGCTATGGCTACACCTTC CASSRGQGFGYGYTF
TRBJ2-1 TRBV28 NA TRBD1 TGTGCCAGCAGAGAGGACAGGGGGAGCTCCTACAATGAGCAGTTCTTC CASREDRGSSYNEQFF
TRBJ1-1 TRBV6-1 NA NA TGTGCCAGCAGTGAAGCACTAGGGGGCACTGAAGCTTTCTTT CASSEALGGTEAFF
TRBJ1-2 TRBV13 NA NA TGTGCCAGCAGCTTAGTTGGAGAAACTAACTATGGCTACACCTTC CASSLVGETNYGYTF
TRBJ2-5 TRBV3-1/TRBV3-2 NA TRBD2 TGTGCCAGCAGCCAAGACGGGAGGGAGACTAGCGTCGAGACCCAGTACTTC CASSQDGRETSVETQYF
TRBJ2-5 TRBV30 NA NA TGTGCCTGGAGTGTTAGCCAAGAGACCCAGTACTTC CAWSVSQETQYF
TRBJ2-7 TRBV4-1 NA TRBD1 TGCGCCAGCAGCCAAGAGCAGACAGGGCAGTACGAGCAGTACTTC CASSQEQTGQYEQYF
TRBJ2-1 TRBV7-3 NA TRBD2 TGTGCCAGCAGCTTAGCGGGAGGGCCGTTACGAGAGCAGTTCTTC CASSLAGGPLREQFF
TRBJ2-7 TRBV28 once TRBD2 TGTGCCAGCAGTCTGGGGGGCGCGGGAGGAGGAGAGCAGTACTTC CASSLGGAGGGEQYF
TRBJ1-2 TRBV28 few TRBD1 TGTGCCAGCAGGTCCCCCCAGGGGGGGATGGGGGGCTACACCTTC CASRSPQGGMGGYTF
TRBJ1-2 TRBV5-1 NA TRBD1 TGCGCCAGCAGCGGGGGACAGCCGAGTGGATATGGCTACACCTTC CASSGGQPSGYGYTF
TRBJ1-2 TRBV7-2 NA NA TGTGCCAGCAGCTTGTCGTTAGCTAACTATGGCTACACCTTC CASSLSLANYGYTF
TRBJ1-3 TRBV7-9 NA NA TGTGCCAGCAGCCCTCGGGGGGTCAGCGACACCATATATTTT CASSPRGVSDTIYF
TRBJ2-1 TRBV29-1 NA NA TGCAGCGTTGTTGGTTACAATGAGCAGTTCTTC CSVVGYNEQFF
TRBJ1-6 TRBV19 NA NA TGTGCCAGTAGTATCATCGTCGGGGCGTCGAATTCACCCCTCCACTTT CASSIIVGASNSPLHF
TRBJ2-5 TRBV30 NA TRBD2 TGTGCCTGGAGTCTGACTAGCGGGGGCCCTGGAGAGACCCAGTACTTC CAWSLTSGGPGETQYF
TRBJ2-5 TRBV29-1 NA NA TGCAGCGTGGGTGGCCGTTTGGAGACCCAGTACTTC CSVGGRLETQYF
TRBJ1-3 TRBV6-6 NA NA TGTGCCAGCAATGCCCAAGGCGGATCTTCTGGAAACACCATATATTTT CASNAQGGSSGNTIYF
TRBJ2-5 TRBV7-3 NA NA TGTGCCAGCAGCTTAGGGGGGTACCAAGAGACCCAGTACTTC CASSLGGYQETQYF
TRBJ1-6 TRBV12-5 NA NA TGTGCTAGTGGCGACAGAAATAATTCACCCCTCCACTTT CASGDRNNSPLHF
TRBJ1-2 TRBV30 NA NA TGTGCCTGGAGCCAGGAGAATAAGAACTATGGCTACACCTTC CAWSQENKNYGYTF
TRBJ1-2 TRBV28 NA NA TGTGCCAGCAGTACCGGGCCCGGGAGCGTTTATGGCTACACCTTC CASSTGPGSVYGYTF